Listed below are T cell receptor beta chains from one sample, sequenced in a study of lymphopenia after photon versus proton radiotherapy. Generated by immunoSEQ multiplex PCR, the TCRdb table keeps only in-frame clones and is missing some. Found here are some 21,000 clones, 85% of them singletons; the top ten hold 15% to 20%. The specimen was peripheral blood, collected from a patient treated with photon-based radiotherapy. The source of these receptors is a man aged 55 to 70 with pancreatic cancer. CDR3s include the opening cysteine and the closing phenylalanine or tryptophan. Each record gives: V gene, D gene, J gene, CDR3 protein. A D gene is named only where the DNA matches it firmly.

TRBV9,TRBD1,TRBJ2-2,CASSSGQGPLLHGELFF
TRBV7-8,NA,TRBJ2-2,CASSRRGPILGELFF
TRBV4-1,TRBD1,TRBJ1-1,CASSQVPGGNAEAFF
TRBV7-9,NA,TRBJ1-6,CASSPWAGDSPLHF
TRBV7-3,NA,TRBJ1-1,CASSDRALNTEAFF
TRBV18,NA,TRBJ2-7,CASYAVQGNEQYF
TRBV5-1,TRBD2,TRBJ2-7,CASSLDGTSGRYEQYF
TRBV19,NA,TRBJ1-3,CASTLTMGSGNTIYF
TRBV2,NA,TRBJ1-6,CASTRGAVPSSYNSPLHF
TRBV19,NA,TRBJ1-6,CASSREQGLSYNSPLHF
TRBV6-5,NA,TRBJ2-4,CASSYAGRSNIQYF
TRBV7-9,NA,TRBJ1-6,CASSPAMTAPLHF
TRBV7-2,NA,TRBJ1-5,CASSADSQPQHF
TRBV9,NA,TRBJ2-1,CASSPRPLGSSYGSYNEQFF
TRBV30,NA,TRBJ1-5,CAWSEWGFSNQPQHF
TRBV18,TRBD1,TRBJ1-3,CASSRDRVTGNTIYF
TRBV19,NA,TRBJ1-2,CASRFHSGGPSGYTF
TRBV5-1,NA,TRBJ2-2,CASSLVSNTGELFF
TRBV5-6,TRBD2,TRBJ2-1,CASSLWSSGTYNEQFF
TRBV15,NA,TRBJ2-5,CATRMGHLQETQYF
TRBV7-2,NA,TRBJ1-5,CASSLAGGSNQPQHF
TRBV6-5,NA,TRBJ1-6,CASSRQGPPLHF